This T cell receptor (beta chain) emerged from a study of T cell repertoires in cytomegalovirus infection. Study-level information: Newly reported HLA-C-restricted and thoroughly characterized HLA-B-restricted CMV epitopes were employed. Public TCR beta signatures indicated both CMV infection and matching HLA type. Whole-study results and caveats: HLA-C-restricted CMV clonotypes gave the most frequent clonotype in two of eight donors.

In the case of this clonotype: Its antigen is unidentified.

CDR3 size: 12 residues. Germline loops: CDR1 SGHVS, CDR2 FNYEAQ. J was trimmed by 0 bases and V by 11 bases; bases with no gene match: 2. TCRdb called the reads again in MiXCR, with one record for every CDR3 protein. The data hold roughly 110,000 distinct CDR3 sequences, with under 35% observed a single time. The chain employs TRBV7-6 and TRBJ1-1; 8 bases align to TRBD1. The origin of this receptor is a human donor in good health (CMV status not recorded). Some clones in this sample may be carry-over from other donors' samples. Sequenced material: CD8+ T cells from cultured PBMCs, taken from culture after CMV antigen stimulation. The CDR3 protein is CAAGGLNTEAFF. CDR3 nucleotides: TGTGCCGCAGGGGGCTTGAACACTGAAGCTTTCTTT.